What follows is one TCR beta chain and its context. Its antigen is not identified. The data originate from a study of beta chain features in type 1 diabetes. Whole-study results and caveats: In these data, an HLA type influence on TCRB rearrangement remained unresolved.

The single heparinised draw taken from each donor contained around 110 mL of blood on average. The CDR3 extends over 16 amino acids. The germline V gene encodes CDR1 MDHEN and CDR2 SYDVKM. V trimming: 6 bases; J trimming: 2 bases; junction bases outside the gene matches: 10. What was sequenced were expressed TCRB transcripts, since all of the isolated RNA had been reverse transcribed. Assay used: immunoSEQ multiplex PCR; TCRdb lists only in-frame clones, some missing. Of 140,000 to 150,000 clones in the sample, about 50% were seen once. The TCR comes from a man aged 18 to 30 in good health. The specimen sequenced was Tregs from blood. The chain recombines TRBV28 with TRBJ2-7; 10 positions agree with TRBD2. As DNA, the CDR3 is TGTGCCAGCAGCGTACAACTAGCGGGGCGGGCCTACGAGCAGTACTTC. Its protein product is CASSVQLAGRAYEQYF.